Given below is one TCR beta chain in context. A Seattle source enrolled patients during active infection and followed them longitudinally. The entry originates in a study of blood T cell repertoires in COVID-19. Germline CDR1 DFQATT, CDR2 SNEGSKA (reference sequence). The V and J ends lost 3 bases and 4 bases, in that order; junction bases with no gene match: 8. CDR3 size: 16 residues. The protocol was immunoSEQ multiplex PCR, while the TCRdb copy is restricted to in-frame clones and leaves out a portion. The data hold tens of thousands of clones, with approximately 80% observed a single time. This TCR was sampled from a man aged 50 or older with COVID-19, enrolled during active disease. The sample taken for sequencing was peripheral blood. The chain employs TRBV20-1 and TRBJ2-3, with 12 bases lining up with TRBD2. The CDR3 is CSASLAGGPFSDTQYF. Written as DNA, the CDR3 is TGCAGTGCTAGTCTAGCGGGAGGGCCTTTTTCAGATACGCAGTATTTT.